The clone carrying this T cell receptor (beta chain) was found a few times. What it binds is unknown. In TCRdb, the 5' RACE reads were re-called with MiXCR into one record per CDR3 protein. The sample lists around 140,000 distinct CDR3 sequences, 6.6% occurring once. This record comes from a study of T cells after yellow fever vaccination. Turning to the study itself: Preparing low-cell-number fractions relied on SMART-Seq v4 Ultra Low Input.

Whole-study results and caveats: The secondary response was weaker, and its peak arrived faster, on day 5 versus 15. Booster sampling recovered most clones from primary vaccination (around 96% CD4, 80% to 90% CD8).

With 3 bases removed from V and 5 bases from J, the gap between germline ends came to 10 bases. The CDR3 covers 13 residues. Germline V gene sequence: CDR1 LGHNA, CDR2 YNFKEQ. This specimen consisted of CD4+ T cells sorted from PBMCs, obtained 10 days after the yellow fever booster vaccination. The sequence was collected from a man younger than 45 who received the YFV17D yellow fever vaccine. The chain carries TRBV4-2 and TRBJ2-5; maybe TRBD2 (5 bases). CDR3 bases: TGTGCCAGCAGCCAGGGTAGGGAGGAGACCCAGTACTTC. Residues: CASSQGREETQYF.